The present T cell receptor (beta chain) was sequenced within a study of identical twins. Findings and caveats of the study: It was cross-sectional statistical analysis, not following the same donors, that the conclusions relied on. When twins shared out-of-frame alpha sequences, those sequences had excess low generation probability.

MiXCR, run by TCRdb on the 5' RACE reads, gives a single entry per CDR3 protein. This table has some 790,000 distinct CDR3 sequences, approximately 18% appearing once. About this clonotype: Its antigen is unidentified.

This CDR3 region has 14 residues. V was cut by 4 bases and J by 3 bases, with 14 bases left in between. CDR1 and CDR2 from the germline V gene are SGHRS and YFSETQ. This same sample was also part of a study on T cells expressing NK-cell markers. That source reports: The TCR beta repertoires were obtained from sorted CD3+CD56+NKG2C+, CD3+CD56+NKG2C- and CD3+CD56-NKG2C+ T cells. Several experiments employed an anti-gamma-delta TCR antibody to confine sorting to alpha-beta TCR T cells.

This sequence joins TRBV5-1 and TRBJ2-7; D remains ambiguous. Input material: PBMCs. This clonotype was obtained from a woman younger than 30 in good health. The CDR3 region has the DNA TGCGCCAGCAGCCTGGAACCGGCCGTCTACGAGCAGTACTTC. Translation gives CASSLEPAVYEQYF.